This T cell receptor (beta chain) was identified in a study of T cell responses to AZD1222 COVID-19 vaccine. Germline assignment: CDR1 SEHNR and CDR2 FQNEAQ (reference sequence). The CDR3 is made up of 14 amino acids. Trimming shortened V by 2 bases and J by 5 bases, and 12 bases separated the two germline ends. Assay: immunoSEQ multiplex PCR; the TCRdb copy retains only in-frame clones and omits some. The sample lists approximately 99,000 clones; roughly 90% were seen once. General study results and limits: Along spike, vaccine-associated CD4 TCRs were found throughout, with dominance at 160-218 and 743-854. Every sample of the repertoires postdated the peak T cell response.

This clone showed up just a few times. Its antigen is not identified. The material was peripheral blood, obtained on day 0 of MenACWY control vaccination. The rearrangement joins TRBV7-9 to TRBJ2-5; D is tentatively TRBD1 or TRBD2 (5 bases each). The clonotype was recovered from an adult in good health. This chain's CDR3 is CASSLRQGGETQYF. The CDR3 region has the DNA TGTGCCAGCAGCTTACGGCAGGGCGGGGAGACCCAGTACTTC. The complete variable domain, with remaining parts taken from reference TRBV7-9 and TRBJ2-5, reads DTGVSQNPRHKITKRGQNVTFRCDPISEHNRLYWYRQTLGQGPEFLTYFQNEAQLEKSRLLSDRFSAERPKGSFSTLEIQRTEQGDSAMYLCASSLRQGGETQYFGPGTRLLVL.